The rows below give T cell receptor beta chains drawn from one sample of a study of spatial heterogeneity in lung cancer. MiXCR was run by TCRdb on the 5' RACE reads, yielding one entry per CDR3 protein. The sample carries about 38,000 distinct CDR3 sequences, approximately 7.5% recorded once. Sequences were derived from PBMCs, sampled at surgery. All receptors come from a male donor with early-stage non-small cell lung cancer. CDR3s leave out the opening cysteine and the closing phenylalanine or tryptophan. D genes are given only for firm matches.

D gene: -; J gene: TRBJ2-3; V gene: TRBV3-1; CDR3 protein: ASSRWDRTDTQY
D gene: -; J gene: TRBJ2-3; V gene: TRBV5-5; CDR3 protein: ASSFLAGSTDTQY
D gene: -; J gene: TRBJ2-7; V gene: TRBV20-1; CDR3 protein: SAARDSNH
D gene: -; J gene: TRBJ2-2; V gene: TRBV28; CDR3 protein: ASNRGGGSGELF
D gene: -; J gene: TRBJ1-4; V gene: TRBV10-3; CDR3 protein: AISPVRGDEKLI
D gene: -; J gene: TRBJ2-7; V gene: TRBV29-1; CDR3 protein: SAWGDSPPYEQY
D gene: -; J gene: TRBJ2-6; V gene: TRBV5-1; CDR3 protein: ASSLLGSGANVLT
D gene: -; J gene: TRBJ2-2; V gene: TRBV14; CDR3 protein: ASSQALSGELF
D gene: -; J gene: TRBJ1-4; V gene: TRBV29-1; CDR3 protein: SVQARGGSNEKLF
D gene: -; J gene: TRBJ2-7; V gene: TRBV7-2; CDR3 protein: ASSLGAASYEQY
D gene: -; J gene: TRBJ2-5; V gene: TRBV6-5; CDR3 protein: ASAPSVGTQY
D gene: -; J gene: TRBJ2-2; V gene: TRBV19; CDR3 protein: ASSPGELF
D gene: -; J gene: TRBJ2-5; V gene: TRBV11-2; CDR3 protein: ASSLVQGGIGTQY
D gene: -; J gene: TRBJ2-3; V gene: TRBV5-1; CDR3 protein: ASSISGTRQQDTQY
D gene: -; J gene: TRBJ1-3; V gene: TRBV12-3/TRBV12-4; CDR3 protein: ASSLAGRGVSGNTIY
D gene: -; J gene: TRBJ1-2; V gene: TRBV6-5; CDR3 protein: ASSYSSMGSFYGYT
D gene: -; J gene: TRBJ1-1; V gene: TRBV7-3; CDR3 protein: ASSSGPNTEAF